The TCR beta chain described here comes from a study of T cells in localized non-small cell lung cancer. This clone occurred once. Its antigen is not known. Broader study findings: Adjacent lung tissue had a median roughly 62 of the top 100 clones found in the tumor. Longer overall survival accompanied higher blood T cell density. Tumor showed lower T cell clonality than uninvolved adjacent lung, where it was highest.

The CDR3 contains 14 residues. Per germline, CDR1 SGHNT and CDR2 YYREEE (reference sequence). With V trimmed by 4 bases and J by 2 bases, 5 bases remained unmatched. Some clones are missing from TCRdb's copy, which holds only in-frame ones; the method was immunoSEQ multiplex PCR. Among approximately 14,000 clones, around 82% were seen once, and the ten largest hold 4.1%. The chain combines TRBV5-4 with TRBJ2-7, with 8 positions matching TRBD1. The clonotype comes from a female donor older than 55 with stage I squamous cell lung carcinoma. Sequenced here: peripheral blood, sampled before any cancer treatment. CDR3 amino acids: CASSTGGDTYEQYF. The CDR3 bases are TGTGCCAGCAGCACAGGGGGTGATACCTACGAGCAGTACTTC.